The 32 T cell receptor beta chains below come from one sample, sequenced in a study of cytomegalovirus exposure and HLA in healthy donors. Use of 60 Vbeta and 13 Jbeta primers characterized the PCR. Produced via immunoSEQ multiplex PCR; TCRdb's table is partial and in-frame only. The sample has some 130,000 clones; roughly 71% are singletons. Sequencing was performed on PBMCs. The receptors derive from a woman aged 45-65 years in good health and CMV-seropositive.

The chain has TRBV25-1 and TRBJ1-3; D gene ambiguous. Per the germline V gene, CDR1 is MGHDK and CDR2 is SYGVNS. The CDR3 is made up of 14 amino acids. V shed 5 bases and J shed 4 bases, with 12 bases lying between them. CDR3: CASSLGLQGNTIYF. In DNA, the CDR3 is TGTGCCAGCAGTCTAGGCCTACAAGGAAACACCATATATTTT.

The CDR3 DNA reads as TGTGCCAGCAGTCGGACAGGGGCGGGTGAAAAACTGTTTTTT. This sequence encodes CASSRTGAGEKLFF. V is TRBV2 and J is TRBJ1-4; 9 bases agree with TRBD1. The CDR3 has 14 amino acids. Per germline, CDR1 SNHLY and CDR2 FYNNEI. Germline trimming cut 5 bases from V and 7 bases from J; bases unmatched to any gene: 5.

The chain has TRBV7-2 and TRBJ2-5; 7 bases are shared with TRBD1. The CDR3 runs to 13 residues. V lost 5 bases to trimming and J lost 3 bases; unmatched junction nucleotides: 3. CDR1 is SGHTA, CDR2 FQGNSA, per germline. The DNA of the CDR3 is TGTGCCAGCAGCCGAGGGACAGAAGAGACCCAGTACTTC. It is translated as CASSRGTEETQYF.

The chain combines TRBV5-1 with TRBJ2-5, with a weak D call TRBD1 (6 bases). The J call is doubtful: the DNA matches TRBJ2-7 better. This CDR3 comprises 17 residues. Germline loops: CDR1 SGHRS, CDR2 YFSETQ. In DNA, the CDR3 is TGCGCCAGCAGCTTTAGAAGCGCGGCACAGGGAGCCTACGAGCAGTACTTC. Translated: CASSFRSAAQGAYEQYF.

V and J are TRBV10-2 and TRBJ2-5; 11 bases are a match to TRBD2. With 10 bases clipped from V and 2 bases from J, the junction kept 3 bases outside the gene matches. This CDR3 is built from 13 residues. CDR1 WSHSY and CDR2 SAAADI come from the germline V gene. The DNA for the CDR3 is TGCGCCACTCGGACTAGCGGGCAAGAGACCCAGTACTTC. Translation: CATRTSGQETQYF.

The rearrangement uses TRBV7-6 and TRBJ1-1; 8 bases fit TRBD1. There are 15 residues in the CDR3. Trimming took 1 base from V and 11 from J; bases not matched to a gene: 12. The V gene's germline CDR1 is SGHVS and CDR2 FNYEAQ. CDR3 DNA: TGTGCCAGCAGCTTAGGGACAGGGAGGGAGACCACCGCTTTCTTT. Its translation: CASSLGTGRETTAFF.

This clone was seen only a few times. For the CDR3, the DNA is TGTGCCAGCAGCCCCGGGGGGGGGCAGTTTAATTCACCCCTCCACTTT. Residues: CASSPGGGQFNSPLHF. The chain carries TRBV5-4 and TRBJ1-6; possibly TRBD1 for D (6 bases). This CDR3 is built from 16 residues. CDR1 and CDR2 from the germline V gene are SGHNT and YYREEE (reference sequence). Trimming removed 4 bases from V and 6 bases from J, with 17 bases in between.

V and J are TRBV7-2 and TRBJ2-3, with D perhaps matching TRBD2 (6 bases). Trimming left V 3 bases short and J 4 bases short, with 14 bases between. Germline CDR1 is SGHTA and CDR2 is FQGNSA. CDR3 size: 15 residues. CDR3 region: CASSFGGDGADTQYF. The CDR3 DNA follows: TGTGCCAGCAGCTTTGGCGGGGATGGTGCAGATACGCAGTATTTT.

V gene TRBV2 combines with J gene TRBJ1-1; D unresolved. The CDR3 has 13 amino acids. Trimming took off 7 bases at V and 2 bases at J, with 11 bases between the two ends. Germline-derived CDR1 and CDR2 are SNHLY and FYNNEI. The CDR3 is CASKRLGNTEAFF. For the CDR3, the DNA is TGTGCCAGCAAGCGGCTCGGTAACACTGAAGCTTTCTTT.

The genes are TRBV2 and TRBJ2-2; D is perhaps TRBD2 (6 bases). Trimming removed 4 bases at V and 6 bases at J, with 15 bases between. The CDR3 loop spans 15 amino acids. Germline lookup yields CDR1 SNHLY and CDR2 FYNNEI. Written as DNA, the CDR3 is TGTGCCAGCAGTGGGTTACGACTAGGGGCCGGGGAGCTGTTTTTT. The encoded protein is CASSGLRLGAGELFF. Together with reference TRBV2 and TRBJ2-2, the CDR3 gives the full variable domain: EPEVTQTPSHQVTQMGQEVILRCVPISNHLYFYWYRQILGQKVEFLVSFYNNEISEKSEIFDDQFSVERPDGSNFTLKIRSTKLEDSAMYFCASSGLRLGAGELFFGEGSRLTVL.

This clone was seen only a few times. This rearrangement joins TRBV5-1 to TRBJ1-1, with TRBD1 matching over 7 bases. Per the germline V gene, CDR1 is SGHRS and CDR2 is YFSETQ. The CDR3 runs 14 residues. The V segment lost 3 bases and the J segment 4 bases; nucleotides outside the gene matches: 6. This CDR3 is CASSYTGAATEAFF. The CDR3 DNA reads as TGCGCCAGCAGCTACACAGGGGCCGCCACTGAAGCTTTCTTT. Full variable domain (remainder filled in from reference TRBV5-1 and TRBJ1-1): KAGVTQTPRYLIKTRGQQVTLSCSPISGHRSVSWYQQTPGQGLQFLFEYFSETQRNKGNFPGRFSGRQFSNSRSEMNVSTLELGDSALYLCASSYTGAATEAFFGQGTRLTVV.

This clone is a singleton in its sample. The rearrangement uses TRBV25-1 and TRBJ2-6, with D perhaps matching TRBD2 (5 bases). The germline CDR1 and CDR2 sequences are MGHDK and SYGVNS. V was cut by 5 bases and J by 0 bases, with 14 bases left in between. The CDR3 runs 17 residues. The CDR3 DNA reads as TGTGCCAGCAGTCAGACTACAGCTGGCTCTGGGGCCAACGTCCTGACTTTC. Translating it yields CASSQTTAGSGANVLTF.

The chain has TRBV11-2 and TRBJ2-3; 7 bases are a match to TRBD1. V shed 2 bases and J 4 bases; nucleotides not matched to a gene: 6. Germline V gene sequence: CDR1 SGHAT, CDR2 FQNNGV. The length of the CDR3 is 15 residues. The CDR3, as DNA: TGTGCCAGCAGCTTAAGGGGACAGACTTCAGATACGCAGTATTTT. This codes for CASSLRGQTSDTQYF.

This clone occurred a few times. This rearrangement joins TRBV19 to TRBJ1-2, with D perhaps matching TRBD1 (6 bases). The V gene lost 9 bases and the J gene lost 2 bases, with 13 bases spanning the gap. CDR1 and CDR2 (germline): LNHDA, SQIVND (reference sequence). This CDR3 is 13 amino acids long. The CDR3 is CASARGQNYGYTF. The CDR3 DNA reads as TGTGCCAGCGCTCGTGGACAGAACTATGGCTACACCTTC.

This chain joins TRBV9 and TRBJ2-5, with D perhaps matching TRBD2 (6 bases). V was clipped by 4 bases and J by 2 bases, with 15 bases between them. Germline assignment: CDR1 SGDLS and CDR2 YYNGEE. The CDR3 runs 15 residues. Written as DNA, the CDR3 is TGTGCCAGCAGCTCTTCGGTCGGGAGACAAGAGACCCAGTACTTC. Amino acids: CASSSSVGRQETQYF.

This clone was seen a few times. The chain couples TRBV5-6 to TRBJ2-3; no firm D call. The V and J ends lost 4 bases and 6 bases respectively, with 6 bases between them. The CDR3 consists of 11 residues. Germline assignment: CDR1 SGHDT and CDR2 YYEEEE. The CDR3 is CASSSMDTQYF. CDR3 DNA: TGTGCCAGCAGCAGCATGGATACGCAGTATTTT.

The genes are TRBV19 and TRBJ2-7; 8 bases are shared with TRBD1. Trimming removed 5 bases from V and 6 bases from J; junction bases left unmatched: 6. Germline lookup yields CDR1 LNHDA and CDR2 SQIVND (reference sequence). The CDR3 consists of 13 residues. The CDR3 DNA reads TGTGCCAGTAGTCTCCCTGGACAGGGCGAGCAGTACTTC. Translating it yields CASSLPGQGEQYF.

The chain joins TRBV6-1 to TRBJ1-1; no clear D gene. V was cut by 6 bases and J by 5 bases, with 10 bases left in between. Germline CDR1 MNHNS, CDR2 SASEGT. There are 12 residues in the CDR3. DNA of the CDR3: TGTGCCAGCAGCCCCCTTTTGACTGAAGCTTTCTTT. Protein product: CASSPLLTEAFF.

The V gene is TRBV6-1, the J gene TRBJ1-1; 7 bases fit TRBD1. The CDR3 extends over 15 amino acids. Germline V gives CDR1 MNHNS, CDR2 SASEGT. Losses at the gene ends were 5 bases for V and 6 bases for J; bases not matched to a gene: 12. The CDR3 sequence is CASSSPGRGDAEAFF. CDR3 coding DNA: TGTGCCAGCAGTTCTCCGGGCAGGGGGGATGCTGAAGCTTTCTTT.

The V gene is TRBV7-2, the J gene TRBJ2-5, with a tentative D call TRBD1 (7 bases). Germline V CDR1 and CDR2: SGHTA, FQGNSA. The CDR3 is 15 amino acids. V was pared by 1 base and J by 1 base, with 10 bases between. CDR3 amino acids: CASSLGRGPQETQYF. CDR3 DNA sequence: TGTGCCAGCAGCTTAGGGAGGGGGCCCCAAGAGACCCAGTACTTC.

The gene calls are TRBV10-3 and TRBJ2-7; 10 bases map to TRBD1. The V gene end was trimmed by 6 bases and the J gene end by 2 bases; junction bases not matched to a gene: 4. Germline loops: CDR1 ENHRY, CDR2 SYGVKD. This CDR3 spans 14 amino acids. The CDR3 region is CAIRAGQGTYEQYF. The CDR3 nucleotides are TGTGCCATCAGGGCGGGACAGGGGACCTACGAGCAGTACTTC.

This chain uses TRBV5-4 with TRBJ2-3, with 10 nucleotides matching TRBD2. There are 17 residues in the CDR3. After removal of 4 bases from V and 0 bases from J, the junction contained 8 bases not matched to a gene. Looked up from germline, CDR1 is SGHNT and CDR2 is YYREEE (reference sequence). This chain's CDR3 is CASSAATSGASTDTQYF. The DNA of the CDR3 is TGTGCCAGCAGCGCCGCCACTAGCGGGGCCAGCACAGATACGCAGTATTTT.

This chain joins TRBV11-2 and TRBJ2-7; possible D gene TRBD2, 6 bases. The CDR3 covers 13 residues. V was cut by 3 bases and J by 6 bases, with 12 bases left in between. The germline V gene encodes CDR1 SGHAT and CDR2 FQNNGV. The CDR3 DNA follows: TGTGCCAGCAGCTTCGGGGGATCCCGCGAGCAGTACTTC. It is translated as CASSFGGSREQYF.

This clone was found once. This chain joins TRBV2 and TRBJ1-5, with TRBD1 matching over 7 bases. From germline, CDR1 is SNHLY and CDR2 FYNNEI. Unmatched junction bases numbered 6, after V lost 6 bases and J lost 1 base. The CDR3 runs 15 residues. CDR3 protein: CASRSGTVSNQPQHF. The CDR3 DNA reads as TGTGCCAGCAGGTCCGGGACAGTAAGCAATCAGCCCCAGCATTTT.

This clone was recorded only once. The genes are TRBV19 and TRBJ1-4; 10 bases fit TRBD1. The CDR3 sequence is 16 residues long. The germline CDR1 and CDR2 sequences are LNHDA and SQIVND (reference sequence). J was trimmed by 7 bases and V by 5 bases; bases with no gene match: 10. The DNA of the CDR3 is TGTGCCAGTAGTTCATCCCCGGGACAGGGGTTTGAAAAACTGTTTTTT. Translated: CASSSSPGQGFEKLFF.

The V and J genes are TRBV5-1 and TRBJ1-2; TRBD1 matches at 7 bases. The trim removed 4 bases at V and 5 bases at J, leaving 11 bases unmatched. The CDR3 is made up of 15 amino acids. Germline V CDR1 and CDR2: SGHRS, YFSETQ. CDR3 DNA: TGCGCCAGCAGCGCCGAACAGGGGTCGTGGTATGGCTACACCTTC. As protein: CASSAEQGSWYGYTF.

The chain has TRBV6-1 and TRBJ2-5; D remains ambiguous. The CDR3 is 12 amino acids. Trimming shortened V by 8 bases and J by 5 bases, and 12 bases separated the two germline ends. Germline CDR1 and CDR2: MNHNS and SASEGT. Written as DNA, the CDR3 is TGTGCCAGCCTCTCAGGTGGGGAGACCCAGTACTTC. Residues: CASLSGGETQYF.

The chain recombines TRBV6-1 with TRBJ1-1; TRBD1 aligns across 10 bases. The length of the CDR3 is 16 residues. Germline-derived CDR1 and CDR2 are MNHNS and SASEGT. Trimming took 2 bases from V and 5 from J; bases not matched to a gene: 8. CDR3 DNA: TGTGCCAGCAGTGAACGGGACAGGGGATTGGGGACTGAAGCTTTCTTT. Its protein is CASSERDRGLGTEAFF.

This chain connects TRBV30 to TRBJ2-5, with 9 bases identical to TRBD2. V gave up 3 bases and J gave up 9 bases; unmatched junction bases: 5. From germline, CDR1 is GTSNPN and CDR2 SVGIG (reference sequence). The CDR3 has 12 amino acids. The CDR3 spells CAWRLAGTAQYF. The CDR3 DNA follows: TGTGCCTGGAGGCTAGCGGGGACGGCCCAGTACTTC.

J is TRBJ1-2 and V is TRBV7-2, with 7 bases identical to TRBD1. V lost 4 bases and J lost 6; bases outside the gene matches: 2. The germline V gene encodes CDR1 SGHTA and CDR2 FQGNSA. The CDR3 length is 12 residues. CDR3 sequence reads: CASSSQGDGYTF. The CDR3 DNA reads TGTGCCAGCAGCTCCCAGGGGGATGGCTACACCTTC.

The chain uses TRBV7-9 and TRBJ1-6; D is unresolved. This CDR3 has 11 residues. CDR1 SEHNR and CDR2 FQNEAQ come from the germline V gene (reference sequence). The V and J ends lost 5 bases and 12 bases respectively, with 8 bases between them. CDR3 sequence reads: CASSLAGPLHF. CDR3 sequence (DNA): TGTGCCAGCAGCCTGGCGGGACCCCTCCACTTT.

CDR3 nucleotide sequence: TGCGCCAGCAGCATGGGACAGCTCTACGAGCAGTACTTC. It yields the protein CASSMGQLYEQYF. V is TRBV5-1 and J is TRBJ2-7; 7 nucleotides align to TRBD1. From germline, CDR1 is SGHRS and CDR2 YFSETQ. This CDR3 contains 13 residues. V lost 4 bases to trimming and J lost 3 bases; unmatched junction nucleotides: 4.